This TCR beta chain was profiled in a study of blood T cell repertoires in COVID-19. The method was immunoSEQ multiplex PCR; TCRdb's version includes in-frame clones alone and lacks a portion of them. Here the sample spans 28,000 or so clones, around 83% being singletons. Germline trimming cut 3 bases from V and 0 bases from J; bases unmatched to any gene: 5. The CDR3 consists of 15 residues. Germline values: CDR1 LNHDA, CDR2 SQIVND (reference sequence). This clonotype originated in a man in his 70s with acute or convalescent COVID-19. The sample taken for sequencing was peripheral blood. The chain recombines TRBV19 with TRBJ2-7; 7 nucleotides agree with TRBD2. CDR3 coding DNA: TGTGCCAGTAGTATCTGGGGCGGGGGCTCCTACGAGCAGTACTTC. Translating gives CASSIWGGGSYEQYF.